Listed below are T cell receptor beta chains from one sample, sequenced in a study of post-analysis software for immune sequencing data. TCRdb independently ran MiXCR on the PCR reads; one entry per CDR3 protein. The table records roughly 700,000 distinct CDR3 sequences, roughly 27% of them present only once. The source material was blood. The receptors derive from a girl under 18 with multiple sclerosis. CDR3s include the opening cysteine and the closing phenylalanine or tryptophan. D genes are given only for firm matches. Not every row has a clone size; where given, it reads once, few, many or a size class.

>TRBJ2-5|few|TRBD2|TRBV9
TGTGCCAGCAGCGTAGCTACGACGGGAGGAGAGACCCAGTACTTC
CASSVATTGGETQYF
>TRBJ2-5|few|TRBD1|TRBV5-1
TGCGCCAGCAGCTTCGGACAGGGTGGAAAGACCCAGTACTTC
CASSFGQGGKTQYF
>TRBJ2-6|many|NA|TRBV10-3
TGTGCCGGGGGGCCGAGTGTTGGGGCCAACGTCCTGACTTTC
CAGGPSVGANVLTF
>TRBJ2-1|NA|TRBD2|TRBV6-6
TGTGCCAGCGGCGATGCGGGAGTTCCGTTGGGTAATGAGCAGTTCTTC
CASGDAGVPLGNEQFF
>TRBJ2-2|NA|TRBD1|TRBV7-9
TGTGCCAGCAGCTTGCTGGGGACAGGGGAAACCGGGGAGCTGTTTTTT
CASSLLGTGETGELFF
>TRBJ2-7|few|TRBD2|TRBV20-1
TGCAGTGCTAGTCGGCGGGAGGGCTCCTACGAGCAGTACTTC
CSASRREGSYEQYF
>TRBJ2-7|once|NA|TRBV20-1
TGCAGTGCTAGGCCGGGAAAGGCCGAGCAGTACTTC
CSARPGKAEQYF
>TRBJ2-7|many|TRBD2|TRBV24-1
TGTGCCACCTCTAGCGGCTACGAGCAGTACTTC
CATSSGYEQYF
>TRBJ2-3|NA|NA|TRBV7-9
TGTGCCAGCAGCTTTGCCGCAAGAACAGATACGCAGTATTTT
CASSFAARTDTQYF
>TRBJ1-5|NA|NA|TRBV6-5
TGTGCCAGCAGTTACTCTATCTCCGGACTGTTAAATCAGCCCCAGCATTTT
CASSYSISGLLNQPQHF
>TRBJ1-2|few|NA|TRBV29-1
TGCAGCGTTGTAACAGGGTGGGATGGCTACACCTTC
CSVVTGWDGYTF
>TRBJ2-1|few|TRBD1|TRBV7-9
TGTGCCAGCAGCTCGGGACAGGGGGCCATTCTACTGGACGATGAGCAGTTCTTC
CASSSGQGAILLDDEQFF
>TRBJ2-2|NA|NA|TRBV5-1
TGCGCCAGCGCAAGTCCGAACACCGGGGAGCTGTTTTTT
CASASPNTGELFF
>TRBJ1-5|few|TRBD1|TRBV20-1
TGCAGTGCTAGGGTACAGGGGTCTAGCAATCAGCCCCAGCATTTT
CSARVQGSSNQPQHF
>TRBJ1-2|NA|NA|TRBV5-1
TGCGCCAGCAGCTTGGGGTCGTGGCAGGGCATCTATGGCTACACCTTC
CASSLGSWQGIYGYTF
>TRBJ2-1|NA|TRBD1|TRBV9
TGTGCCAGCAGCGCCAGGACAGGATCCTACGAGCAGTTCTTC
CASSARTGSYEQFF
>TRBJ1-2|NA|TRBD1|TRBV28
TGTGCCAGCAGCCTGGGCGGACAGGGGGCTTGGTATGGCTACACCTTC
CASSLGGQGAWYGYTF
>TRBJ2-7|many|NA|TRBV20-1
TGCAGTGCTAGAGAGGGCCCCTACGAGCAGTACTTC
CSAREGPYEQYF
>TRBJ2-1|NA|NA|TRBV10-3
TGTGCCATCAGTGAGTCGGCTAGCGCCACGGCGCAGTTCTTC
CAISESASATAQFF
>TRBJ2-1|NA|NA|TRBV4-3
TGCGCCAGCAGCCAAGATTGGTCTTCCGACAATGAGCAGTTCTTC
CASSQDWSSDNEQFF
>TRBJ2-2|NA|NA|TRBV7-2
TGTGCCAGCAGCAAAAGGGGAGCTCTCCCCGGGGAGCTGTTTTTT
CASSKRGALPGELFF
>TRBJ2-1|NA|TRBD2|TRBV4-3
TGCGCCAGCAGCCAAGACTGGGCGGGCGGGAGCGTAACCAGCGATGAGCAGTTCTTC
CASSQDWAGGSVTSDEQFF
>TRBJ2-3|few|TRBD2|TRBV27
TGTGCCAGCAGTTTTCCGGGGGGGGCGGATACGCAGTATTTT
CASSFPGGADTQYF
>TRBJ1-2|few|NA|TRBV14
TGTGCCAGCAGCCTCTACATGGACTATGGCTACACCTTC
CASSLYMDYGYTF
>TRBJ2-7|NA|NA|TRBV10-3
TGTGCCATCAGTGGGAGACAGAGCTCCTACGAGCAGTACTTC
CAISGRQSSYEQYF
>TRBJ1-1|NA|NA|TRBV9
TGTGCCAGCAGCGTAGAGGGCAGGCCCAATGGTGAAGCTTTCTTT
CASSVEGRPNGEAFF
>TRBJ1-1|few|NA|TRBV6-6
TGTGCCAGCAGTTACTCCCCGTCGACTGAAGCTTTCTTT
CASSYSPSTEAFF
>TRBJ1-6|NA|NA|TRBV10-3
TGTGCCATCAGTGATTTGGGGGGTAATTCACCCCTCCACTTT
CAISDLGGNSPLHF
>TRBJ2-6|NA|TRBD1|TRBV7-9
TGTGCCAGCAGCTTAGGACAGGGCCAGGGTGGGGCCAACGTCCTGACTTTC
CASSLGQGQGGANVLTF
>TRBJ2-7|few|NA|TRBV29-1
TGCAGCGTTGAATCCAGGGGCGGCGAGCAGTACTTC
CSVESRGGEQYF
>TRBJ2-3|NA|NA|TRBV5-1
TGCGCCAGCAGCTTGGGGGCGACTATGGCAGATACGCAGTATTTT
CASSLGATMADTQYF
>TRBJ2-3|NA|NA|TRBV7-9
TGTGCCAGCAGCTTTCAAGCGGCGGGGGCTACGCAGTATTTT
CASSFQAAGATQYF
>TRBJ2-1|NA|NA|TRBV29-1
TGCAGCGTGAGACGCGGGGAGGAGTCCAATGAGCAGTTCTTC
CSVRRGEESNEQFF
>TRBJ2-5|many|TRBD1|TRBV29-1
TGCAGCGTTGAGACAGGGACGGAGACCCAGTACTTC
CSVETGTETQYF
>TRBJ2-1|few|NA|TRBV20-1
TGCAGTGCTGGGGGAGGAGCGGCCGACAATGAGCAGTTCTTC
CSAGGGAADNEQFF
>TRBJ1-4|NA|NA|TRBV10-3
TGTGCCATCAGTGACAGGTGGAAGGAAAAACTGTTTTTT
CAISDRWKEKLFF
>TRBJ2-4|many|TRBD1|TRBV11-2
TGTGCCAGCAGCTCCTTCCTCACGATAGGGGGCGAGGATGGCATTCAGTACTTC
CASSSFLTIGGEDGIQYF
>TRBJ2-3|NA|TRBD2|TRBV5-1
TGCGCCAGCCGCCCCGGGACTAGCGTAGTCACAGATACGCAGTATTTT
CASRPGTSVVTDTQYF
>TRBJ1-5|few|TRBD1|TRBV20-1
TGCAGTGGAAACAGGGGCGATCAGCCCCAGCATTTT
CSGNRGDQPQHF
>TRBJ2-5|NA|NA|TRBV7-2
TGTGCCAGCAGCTTAACTCTGAGGGGTGGAGAGACCCAGTACTTC
CASSLTLRGGETQYF
>TRBJ2-7|NA|NA|TRBV4-3
TGCGCCAGCAGCCAAGTGGCCTCCTCCTACGAGCAGTACTTC
CASSQVASSYEQYF
>TRBJ1-1|NA|NA|TRBV4-2
TGTGCCAGCAGCCGTAGCCACGGGCGACTGAACACTGAAGCTTTCTTT
CASSRSHGRLNTEAFF
>TRBJ2-5|few|NA|TRBV20-1
TGCAGTGCTAGAGTTCGGAACAGGGGCGGGGTGACCCAGTACTTC
CSARVRNRGGVTQYF
>TRBJ1-6|few|NA|TRBV25-1
TGTGCCAGCAGCCCCCATGTTAACTCACCCCTCCACTTT
CASSPHVNSPLHF
>TRBJ2-3|NA|NA|TRBV7-6
TGTGCCAGCAGCCAGGGTTCGGGGTCTCGCACAGATACGCAGTATTTT
CASSQGSGSRTDTQYF
>TRBJ1-5|NA|NA|TRBV15
TGTGCCGCGCAAAGGGACCGAAATCAGCCCCAGCATTTT
CAAQRDRNQPQHF
>TRBJ1-2|NA|TRBD1|TRBV7-8
TGTGCCAGCAGCCCTGGGAGACAGGGTTGGAACTATGGCTACACCTTC
CASSPGRQGWNYGYTF
>TRBJ1-5|NA|NA|TRBV29-1
TGCAGCGTTACCGGGGCGTCTGGGAATCAGCCCCAGCATTTT
CSVTGASGNQPQHF
>TRBJ2-6|few|NA|TRBV6-6
TGTGCCAGCAGTACAGGGAGCTCTGGGGCCAACGTCCTGACTTTC
CASSTGSSGANVLTF
>TRBJ2-1|many|NA|TRBV20-1
TGCAGTGCTAGTCCCAGCGGTTACAATGAGCAGTTCTTC
CSASPSGYNEQFF
>TRBJ1-2|NA|NA|TRBV7-2
TGTGCCAGCAGCTCAATACCTAACTATGGCTACACCTTC
CASSSIPNYGYTF
>TRBJ1-6|few|TRBD1|TRBV10-3
TGTGCCATCAGCTCCGATCGGACAGGGATAAGCTCCTATAATTCACCCCTCCACTTT
CAISSDRTGISSYNSPLHF
>TRBJ2-1|NA|TRBD2|TRBV6-2/TRBV6-3
TGTGCCAGCAGCCCCGGACTAGCGGGTCGCAATGAGCAGTTCTTC
CASSPGLAGRNEQFF
>TRBJ1-1|NA|TRBD1|TRBV5-1
TGCGCCAGCAGCTTGATAAGACAGGGTGAAGCTTTCTTT
CASSLIRQGEAFF
>TRBJ2-3|NA|NA|TRBV7-2
TGTGCCAGCAGCCACCGAGCGACTAGATCCGCAGGTACGCAGTATTTT
CASSHRATRSAGTQYF
>TRBJ2-1|NA|NA|TRBV5-1
TGCGCCAGCAGCGCCGGCGGCGGTTACAATGAGCAGTTCTTC
CASSAGGGYNEQFF
>TRBJ2-7|NA|TRBD2|TRBV7-2
TGTGCCAGCAGCTTAGAGGCGGGAGGCAACTACGAGCAGTACTTC
CASSLEAGGNYEQYF
>TRBJ2-2|few|TRBD1|TRBV14
TGTGCCAGCAGCCTCTGGACAGGGGGGTCAGGGGAGCTGTTTTTT
CASSLWTGGSGELFF
>TRBJ2-5|NA|NA|TRBV9
TGTGCCAGCAGCGTAGCTTTAGGACAGATCCAAGAGACCCAGTACTTC
CASSVALGQIQETQYF